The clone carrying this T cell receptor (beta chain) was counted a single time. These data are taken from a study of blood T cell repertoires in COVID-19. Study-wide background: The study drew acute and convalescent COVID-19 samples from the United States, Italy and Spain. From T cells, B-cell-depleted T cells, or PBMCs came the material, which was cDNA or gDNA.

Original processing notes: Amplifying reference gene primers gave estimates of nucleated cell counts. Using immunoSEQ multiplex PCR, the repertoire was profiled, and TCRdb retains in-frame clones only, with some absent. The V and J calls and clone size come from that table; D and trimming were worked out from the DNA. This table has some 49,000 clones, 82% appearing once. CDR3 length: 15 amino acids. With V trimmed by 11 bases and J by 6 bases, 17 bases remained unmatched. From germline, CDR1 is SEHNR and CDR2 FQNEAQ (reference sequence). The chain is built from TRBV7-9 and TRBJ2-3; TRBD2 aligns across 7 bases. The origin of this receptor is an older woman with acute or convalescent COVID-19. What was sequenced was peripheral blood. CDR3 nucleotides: TGTGCCTCGACCTTAGCGGGCGCAATAACCGATACGCAGTATTTT. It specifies CASTLAGAITDTQYF.